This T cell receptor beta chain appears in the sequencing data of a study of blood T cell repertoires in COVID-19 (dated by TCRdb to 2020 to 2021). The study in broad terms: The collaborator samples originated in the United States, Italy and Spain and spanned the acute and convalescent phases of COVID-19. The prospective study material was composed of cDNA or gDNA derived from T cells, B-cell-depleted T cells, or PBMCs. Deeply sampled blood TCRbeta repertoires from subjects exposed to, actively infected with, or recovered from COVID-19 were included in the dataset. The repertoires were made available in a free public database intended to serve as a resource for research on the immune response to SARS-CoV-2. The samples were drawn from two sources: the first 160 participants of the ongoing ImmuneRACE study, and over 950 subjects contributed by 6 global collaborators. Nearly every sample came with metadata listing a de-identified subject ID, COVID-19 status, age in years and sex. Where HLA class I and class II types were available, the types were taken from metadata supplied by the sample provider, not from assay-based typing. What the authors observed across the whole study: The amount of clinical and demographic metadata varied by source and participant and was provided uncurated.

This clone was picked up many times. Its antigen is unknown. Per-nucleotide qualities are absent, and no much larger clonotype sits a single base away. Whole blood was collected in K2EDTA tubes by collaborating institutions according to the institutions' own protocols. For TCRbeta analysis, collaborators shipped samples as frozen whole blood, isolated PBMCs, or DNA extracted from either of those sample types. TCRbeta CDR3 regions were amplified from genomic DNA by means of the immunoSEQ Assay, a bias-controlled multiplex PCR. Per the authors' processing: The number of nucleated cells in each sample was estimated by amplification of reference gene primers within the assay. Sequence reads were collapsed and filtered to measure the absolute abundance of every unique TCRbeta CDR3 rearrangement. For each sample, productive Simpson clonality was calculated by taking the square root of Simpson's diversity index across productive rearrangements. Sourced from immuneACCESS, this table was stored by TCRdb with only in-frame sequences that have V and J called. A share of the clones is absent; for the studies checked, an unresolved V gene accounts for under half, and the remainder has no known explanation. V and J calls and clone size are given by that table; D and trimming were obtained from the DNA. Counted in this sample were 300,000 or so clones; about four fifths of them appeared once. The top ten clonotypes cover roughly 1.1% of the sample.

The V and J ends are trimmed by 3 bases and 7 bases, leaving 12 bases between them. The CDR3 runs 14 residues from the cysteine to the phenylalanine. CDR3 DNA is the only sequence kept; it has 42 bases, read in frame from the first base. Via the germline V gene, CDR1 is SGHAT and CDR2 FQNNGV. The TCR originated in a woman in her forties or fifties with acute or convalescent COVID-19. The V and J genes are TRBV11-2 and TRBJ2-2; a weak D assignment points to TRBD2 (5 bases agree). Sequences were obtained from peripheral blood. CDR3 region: CASSFTQAGGELFF. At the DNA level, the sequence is TGTGCCAGCAGCTTCACGCAGGCGGGCGGGGAGCTGTTTTTT.